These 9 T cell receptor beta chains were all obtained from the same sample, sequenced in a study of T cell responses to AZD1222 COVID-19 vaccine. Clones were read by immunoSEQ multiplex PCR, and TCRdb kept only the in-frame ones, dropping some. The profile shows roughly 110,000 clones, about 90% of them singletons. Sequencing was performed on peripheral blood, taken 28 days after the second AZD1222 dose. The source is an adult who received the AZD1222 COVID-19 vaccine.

In nucleotides, the CDR3 is TGTGCCAGCAGTCTTCCCGGGCAGCCGTCCTACGAGCAGTACTTC. Protein sequence: CASSLPGQPSYEQYF. V usage is TRBV28 and J usage is TRBJ2-7; the D is unclear. Germline CDR1 is MDHEN and CDR2 is SYDVKM. This CDR3 is 15 amino acids long. V lost 5 bases and J lost 1, with 15 bases in between.

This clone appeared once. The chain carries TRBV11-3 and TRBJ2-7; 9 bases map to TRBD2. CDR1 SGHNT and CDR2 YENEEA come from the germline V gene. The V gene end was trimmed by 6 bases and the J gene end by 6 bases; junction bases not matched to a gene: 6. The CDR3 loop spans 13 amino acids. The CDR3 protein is CASSLGLAGEQYF. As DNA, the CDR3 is TGTGCCAGCAGTTTGGGACTAGCTGGCGAGCAGTACTTC.

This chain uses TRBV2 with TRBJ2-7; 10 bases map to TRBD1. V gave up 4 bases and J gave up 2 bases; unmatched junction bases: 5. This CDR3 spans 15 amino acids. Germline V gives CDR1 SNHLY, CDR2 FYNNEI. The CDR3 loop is CASSASGQGAYEQYF. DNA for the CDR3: TGTGCCAGCAGTGCTTCAGGACAGGGGGCCTACGAGCAGTACTTC. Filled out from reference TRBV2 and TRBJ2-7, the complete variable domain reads EPEVTQTPSHQVTQMGQEVILRCVPISNHLYFYWYRQILGQKVEFLVSFYNNEISEKSEIFDDQFSVERPDGSNFTLKIRSTKLEDSAMYFCASSASGQGAYEQYFGPGTRLTVT.

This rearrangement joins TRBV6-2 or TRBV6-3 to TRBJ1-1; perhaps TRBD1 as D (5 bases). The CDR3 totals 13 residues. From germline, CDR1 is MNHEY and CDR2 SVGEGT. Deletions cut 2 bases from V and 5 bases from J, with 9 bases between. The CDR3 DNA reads TGTGCCAGCAGTTACGACGGGGGAACTGAAGCTTTCTTT. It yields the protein CASSYDGGTEAFF.

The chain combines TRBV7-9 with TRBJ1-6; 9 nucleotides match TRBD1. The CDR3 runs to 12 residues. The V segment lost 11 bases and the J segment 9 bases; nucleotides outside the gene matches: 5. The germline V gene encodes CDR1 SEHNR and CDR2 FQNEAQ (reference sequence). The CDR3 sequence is CAGSTGGSPLHF. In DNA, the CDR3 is TGTGCCGGGTCGACAGGGGGTTCACCCCTCCACTTT.

The chain's CDR3 is CASSIGRAGNTIYF. The CDR3 DNA sequence: TGTGCCAGTAGTATAGGTAGGGCTGGAAACACCATATATTTT. The rearrangement links TRBV19 to TRBJ1-3; no clear D gene. The V gene lost 1 base and the J gene lost 2 bases, with 6 bases spanning the gap. This CDR3 region has 14 residues. Germline assignment: CDR1 LNHDA and CDR2 SQIVND (reference sequence). Full variable domain (missing parts from reference TRBV19 and TRBJ1-3): DGGITQSPKYLFRKEGQNVTLSCEQNLNHDAMYWYRQDPGQGLRLIYYSQIVNDFQKGDIAEGYSVSREKKESFPLTVTSAQKNPTAFYLCASSIGRAGNTIYFGEGSWLTVV.

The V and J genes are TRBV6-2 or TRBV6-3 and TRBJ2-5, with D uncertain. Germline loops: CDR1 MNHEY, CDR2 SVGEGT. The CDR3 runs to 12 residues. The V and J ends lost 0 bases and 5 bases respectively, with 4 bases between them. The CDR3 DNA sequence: TGTGCCAGCAGTTACTCGAAGGAGACCCAGTACTTC. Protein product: CASSYSKETQYF.

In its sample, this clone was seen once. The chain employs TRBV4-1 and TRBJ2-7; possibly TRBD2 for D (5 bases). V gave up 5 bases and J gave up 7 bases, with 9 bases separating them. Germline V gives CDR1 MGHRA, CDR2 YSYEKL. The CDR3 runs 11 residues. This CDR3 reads CASSTSGEQYF. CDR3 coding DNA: TGCGCCAGCAGCACGAGCGGTGAGCAGTACTTC.

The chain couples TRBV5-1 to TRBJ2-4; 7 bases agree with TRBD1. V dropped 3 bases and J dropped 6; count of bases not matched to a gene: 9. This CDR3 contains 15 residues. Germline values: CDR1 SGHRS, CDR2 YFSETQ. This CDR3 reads CASSSRQGRGNIQYF. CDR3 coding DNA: TGCGCCAGCAGCTCTCGACAGGGTAGGGGAAACATTCAGTACTTC.